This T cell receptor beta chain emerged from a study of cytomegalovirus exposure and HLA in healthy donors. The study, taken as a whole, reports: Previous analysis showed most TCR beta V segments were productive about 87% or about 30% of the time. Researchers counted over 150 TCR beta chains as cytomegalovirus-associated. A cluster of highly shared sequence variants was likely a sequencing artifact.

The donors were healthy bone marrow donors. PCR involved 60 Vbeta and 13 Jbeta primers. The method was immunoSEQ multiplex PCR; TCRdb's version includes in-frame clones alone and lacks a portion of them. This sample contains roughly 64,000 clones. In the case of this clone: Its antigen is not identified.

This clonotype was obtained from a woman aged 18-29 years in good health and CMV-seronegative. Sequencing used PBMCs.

CDR3 coding DNA: TGTGCCAGCAGGACAGGGGGGCACCAGCCCCAGCATTTT. This gives the protein CASRTGGHQPQHF. The gene calls are TRBV6-6 and TRBJ1-5; the match to TRBD1 covers 9 bases. Losses at the gene ends were 6 bases for V and 7 bases for J; bases not matched to a gene: 4. Germline CDR1 reads MNHNY; CDR2 reads SVGAGI (reference sequence). This CDR3 has 13 residues.